Listed below are T cell receptor beta chains from one sample, sequenced in a study of blood T cell repertoires in COVID-19. This table comes from immunoSEQ multiplex PCR, and its TCRdb copy is limited to in-frame clones, with some not included. The sample yields 100,000 or so clones, more than 75% seen once. The specimen was peripheral blood. Source of these receptors: a middle-aged man with active or convalescent COVID-19. Each CDR3 is given with its conserved first and last residue. The D gene is left open where the match is weak. Only part of the rows carry a size: once, few, many, or a class if the clone is expanded.

size: -
J: TRBJ1-1
V: TRBV18
D: -
CDR3: CASSPRGGDGTEAFF
DNA: TGTGCCAGCTCACCACGGGGGGGCGATGGGACTGAAGCTTTCTTT

size: -
J: TRBJ1-4
V: TRBV5-1
D: TRBD1
CDR3: CASSEGQGAGEKLFF
DNA: TGCGCCAGCAGCGAGGGACAGGGGGCAGGTGAAAAACTGTTTTTT

size: once
J: TRBJ2-1
V: TRBV11-2
D: -
CDR3: CASSPQDRYNEQFF
DNA: TGTGCCAGCAGCCCCCAGGACAGATACAATGAGCAGTTCTTC

size: -
J: TRBJ1-6
V: TRBV19
D: -
CDR3: CASRYSQGSPLHF
DNA: TGTGCCAGTAGATACTCACAGGGATCACCCCTCCACTTT

size: -
J: TRBJ2-7
V: TRBV29-1
D: -
CDR3: CSARQAYEQYF
DNA: TGCAGCGCTCGGCAGGCCTACGAGCAGTACTTC

size: -
J: TRBJ2-1
V: TRBV7-9
D: TRBD1
CDR3: CASNHGTDHNEQFF
DNA: TGTGCCAGCAACCACGGGACAGATCACAATGAGCAGTTCTTC

size: -
J: TRBJ1-3
V: TRBV19
D: -
CDR3: CASSIPGDTIYF
DNA: TGTGCCAGTAGTATACCAGGGGACACCATATATTTT

size: -
J: TRBJ1-1
V: TRBV5-4
D: -
CDR3: CASSLGAGFLNTEAFF
DNA: TGTGCCAGCAGCTTGGGGGCGGGGTTCCTGAACACTGAAGCTTTCTTT

size: -
J: TRBJ2-3
V: TRBV10-3
D: -
CDR3: CAISGPNPSTDTQYF
DNA: TGTGCCATCAGTGGTCCTAATCCTAGCACAGATACGCAGTATTTT

size: -
J: TRBJ1-6
V: TRBV27
D: TRBD1
CDR3: CASSFGQGNNSPLHF
DNA: TGTGCCAGCAGTTTCGGACAGGGGAATAATTCACCCCTCCACTTT

size: -
J: TRBJ2-1
V: TRBV21-1
D: -
CDR3: CASSPDSTSYNEQFF
DNA: TGTGCCAGCAGCCCGGACAGTACTTCCTACAATGAGCAGTTCTTC

size: once
J: TRBJ2-2
V: TRBV3-1/TRBV3-2
D: TRBD1
CDR3: CASSPPGQGADGELFF
DNA: TGTGCCAGCAGCCCGCCGGGACAGGGGGCCGACGGGGAGCTGTTTTTT

size: -
J: TRBJ1-6
V: TRBV6-5
D: -
CDR3: CASSYSIRSYNSPLHF
DNA: TGTGCCAGCAGTTACTCGATTCGGTCCTATAATTCACCCCTCCACTTT

size: -
J: TRBJ2-7
V: TRBV6-5
D: TRBD1
CDR3: CASSSQEQGEQYF
DNA: TGTGCCAGCAGTTCCCAGGAACAGGGGGAGCAGTACTTC

size: -
J: TRBJ1-1
V: TRBV19
D: TRBD1
CDR3: CASSIGTGFEAFF
DNA: TGTGCCAGTAGTATAGGGACAGGGTTTGAAGCTTTCTTT

size: -
J: TRBJ2-1
V: TRBV7-2
D: TRBD2
CDR3: CASSLWSGGDNEQFF
DNA: TGTGCCAGCAGCTTATGGTCGGGGGGGGACAATGAGCAGTTCTTC

size: few
J: TRBJ1-1
V: TRBV11-2
D: TRBD1
CDR3: CASSFVGTGYTEAFF
DNA: TGTGCCAGCAGCTTTGTAGGGACAGGGTATACTGAAGCTTTCTTT

size: -
J: TRBJ2-1
V: TRBV5-1
D: TRBD1
CDR3: CASSSRQGAAEQFF
DNA: TGCGCCAGCAGCTCCCGACAGGGGGCCGCTGAGCAGTTCTTC

size: -
J: TRBJ2-3
V: TRBV6-5
D: TRBD1
CDR3: CASRDRGLNTDTQYF
DNA: TGTGCCAGCAGGGACAGGGGGCTGAACACAGATACGCAGTATTTT

size: -
J: TRBJ2-1
V: TRBV19
D: TRBD1
CDR3: CASRHGTGGNEQFF
DNA: TGTGCCAGTCGACACGGGACAGGGGGCAATGAGCAGTTCTTC

size: -
J: TRBJ1-3
V: TRBV7-8
D: TRBD1
CDR3: CASSLLPITGDSGNTIYF
DNA: TGTGCCAGCAGCCTCCTTCCCATTACAGGGGACTCTGGAAACACCATATATTTT

size: -
J: TRBJ2-3
V: TRBV18
D: -
CDR3: CASSPREDTQYF
DNA: TGTGCCAGCTCCCCCCGGGAAGATACGCAGTATTTT

size: -
J: TRBJ2-7
V: TRBV12-3/TRBV12-4
D: -
CDR3: CASSSVDKGVQYF
DNA: TGTGCCAGCAGTTCAGTAGATAAAGGGGTGCAGTACTTC

size: -
J: TRBJ1-2
V: TRBV5-4
D: -
CDR3: CASSWSADNYGYTF
DNA: TGTGCCAGCAGCTGGAGCGCGGATAACTATGGCTACACCTTC

size: -
J: TRBJ2-1
V: TRBV7-2
D: TRBD2
CDR3: CASSLDPSGNEQFF
DNA: TGTGCCAGCAGCTTAGACCCTAGCGGCAATGAGCAGTTCTTC

size: once
J: TRBJ2-5
V: TRBV29-1
D: TRBD1
CDR3: CSVGSGQVTKETQYF
DNA: TGCAGCGTTGGGTCCGGACAGGTTACTAAAGAGACCCAGTACTTC

size: -
J: TRBJ2-7
V: TRBV11-2
D: -
CDR3: CASSFGRTALLYEQYF
DNA: TGTGCCAGCAGCTTCGGTCGAACCGCCCTCCTCTACGAGCAGTACTTC

size: -
J: TRBJ1-1
V: TRBV20-1
D: -
CDR3: CSANRVTEAFF
DNA: TGCAGTGCCAACAGGGTCACTGAAGCTTTCTTT

size: few
J: TRBJ2-2
V: TRBV5-8
D: -
CDR3: CASSYTSNTGELFF
DNA: TGTGCCAGCAGCTACACCTCGAACACCGGGGAGCTGTTTTTT

size: -
J: TRBJ2-1
V: TRBV10-1
D: TRBD2
CDR3: CASSTSGGKDEQFF
DNA: TGCGCCAGCAGCACTAGCGGGGGCAAGGATGAGCAGTTCTTC

size: -
J: TRBJ2-2
V: TRBV24-1
D: TRBD2
CDR3: CATSDKLAGVTGELFF
DNA: TGTGCCACCAGTGATAAACTAGCGGGGGTAACCGGGGAGCTGTTTTTT

size: -
J: TRBJ2-7
V: TRBV25-1
D: TRBD1
CDR3: CASSVGTVSQQYF
DNA: TGTGCCAGCAGTGTCGGGACAGTCTCCCAGCAGTACTTC

size: -
J: TRBJ1-1
V: TRBV5-1
D: TRBD1
CDR3: CASSLQGGNTEAFF
DNA: TGCGCCAGCAGCTTGCAGGGGGGGAACACTGAAGCTTTCTTT

size: once
J: TRBJ1-5
V: TRBV21-1
D: -
CDR3: CASSITGGNQPQHF
DNA: TGTGCCAGCAGCATTACAGGGGGCAATCAGCCCCAGCATTTT

size: -
J: TRBJ2-1
V: TRBV6-5
D: TRBD2
CDR3: CASSYSRTSGENEQFF
DNA: TGTGCCAGCAGTTACTCGAGAACTAGCGGGGAGAATGAGCAGTTCTTC

size: once
J: TRBJ2-3
V: TRBV11-2
D: TRBD1
CDR3: CASSFRGTGNTDTQYF
DNA: TGTGCCAGCAGCTTTAGGGGGACAGGGAACACAGATACGCAGTATTTT

size: -
J: TRBJ1-3
V: TRBV24-1
D: -
CDR3: CATSDSLAGNTIYF
DNA: TGTGCCACCAGTGACAGTTTGGCTGGAAACACCATATATTTT

size: -
J: TRBJ2-3
V: TRBV5-1
D: -
CDR3: CASSLARETGTDTQYF
DNA: TGCGCCAGCAGCTTGGCCCGAGAGACTGGCACAGATACGCAGTATTTT

size: -
J: TRBJ1-2
V: TRBV6-5
D: -
CDR3: CASSYSGRDGYTF
DNA: TGTGCCAGCAGTTACTCGGGGCGGGACGGCTACACCTTC

size: -
J: TRBJ2-7
V: TRBV11-2
D: TRBD1
CDR3: CASSLTGQGTNEQYF
DNA: TGTGCCAGCAGCCTTACCGGACAGGGGACGAACGAGCAGTACTTC

size: -
J: TRBJ2-1
V: TRBV7-9
D: TRBD2
CDR3: CASSLVRLAGGLFGNEQFF
DNA: TGTGCCAGCAGCTTAGTCCGACTAGCGGGGGGGCTATTTGGCAATGAGCAGTTCTTC

size: once
J: TRBJ1-5
V: TRBV5-1
D: -
CDR3: CASSVSGTSSNQPQHF
DNA: TGCGCCAGCAGCGTATCCGGGACATCTAGCAATCAGCCCCAGCATTTT

size: -
J: TRBJ1-3
V: TRBV18
D: -
CDR3: CASSPPSLNSGNTIYF
DNA: TGTGCCAGCTCACCACCTTCGCTAAACTCTGGAAACACCATATATTTT